These T cell receptor beta chains were read from a single sample in a study of OX40 agonist ivuxolimab in advanced cancers. Assay used: immunoSEQ multiplex PCR; TCRdb lists only in-frame clones, some missing. The repertoire consists of about 74,000 clones, with 84% occurring once and the leading ten covering roughly 2.1%. The sample consisted of CD4+ or CD8+ T cells sorted from blood, taken in a trial of the OX40 agonist ivuxolimab. The source is an adult with an advanced solid tumor such as melanoma, head and neck, liver or kidney cancer. The CDR3 runs from the conserved cysteine through the conserved F or W. Fields, in order: J gene, clone size, V gene, D gene, CDR3 protein, CDR3 DNA. The D gene is left open where the match is weak. Clone size appears in some rows only: once, few, many, or a class for an expanded clone.

j_gene: TRBJ1-2
abundance: .
v_gene: TRBV12-5
d_gene: TRBD1
CDR3aa: CASGSPGQNYGYTF
CDR3nt: TGTGCTAGTGGTTCACCGGGACAGAACTATGGCTACACCTTC

j_gene: TRBJ1-5
abundance: .
v_gene: TRBV6-6
d_gene: TRBD1
CDR3aa: CASSLDRDRQPQHF
CDR3nt: TGTGCCAGCAGTCTGGACAGGGATCGCCAGCCCCAGCATTTT

j_gene: TRBJ1-1
abundance: few
v_gene: TRBV7-2
d_gene: .
CDR3aa: CASSLQSFRDTEAFF
CDR3nt: TGTGCCAGCAGCTTACAGTCTTTTCGGGACACTGAAGCTTTCTTT

j_gene: TRBJ2-7
abundance: .
v_gene: TRBV5-1
d_gene: .
CDR3aa: CASSSRGFPYEQYF
CDR3nt: TGCGCCAGCAGCTCAAGGGGCTTCCCCTACGAGCAGTACTTC

j_gene: TRBJ1-4
abundance: .
v_gene: TRBV7-2
d_gene: TRBD1
CDR3aa: CASSLGQGFEKLFF
CDR3nt: TGTGCCAGCAGCCTGGGACAGGGCTTCGAAAAACTGTTTTTT

j_gene: TRBJ1-4
abundance: .
v_gene: TRBV28
d_gene: TRBD1
CDR3aa: CASSPRGTGRGEKLFF
CDR3nt: TGTGCCAGCAGTCCCAGGGGGACAGGGAGGGGGGAAAAACTGTTTTTT

j_gene: TRBJ2-3
abundance: .
v_gene: TRBV4-2
d_gene: .
CDR3aa: CASSPQRNTDTQYF
CDR3nt: TGTGCCAGCAGCCCCCAGCGGAACACAGATACGCAGTATTTT

j_gene: TRBJ2-7
abundance: .
v_gene: TRBV19
d_gene: .
CDR3aa: CASSIRGAAGEQYF
CDR3nt: TGTGCCAGTAGTATTCGGGGGGCGGCGGGCGAGCAGTACTTC

j_gene: TRBJ1-2
abundance: .
v_gene: TRBV28
d_gene: .
CDR3aa: CASSLNYGYTF
CDR3nt: TGTGCCAGCAGTTTGAACTATGGCTACACCTTC

j_gene: TRBJ2-7
abundance: few
v_gene: TRBV9
d_gene: TRBD2
CDR3aa: CASSGASGAPYEQYF
CDR3nt: TGTGCCAGCAGTGGCGCTAGCGGGGCCCCCTACGAGCAGTACTTC

j_gene: TRBJ2-3
abundance: .
v_gene: TRBV28
d_gene: .
CDR3aa: CASSFREHGSQYF
CDR3nt: TGTGCCAGCAGTTTTAGGGAGCACGGGTCGCAGTATTTT

j_gene: TRBJ2-7
abundance: .
v_gene: TRBV4-3
d_gene: TRBD2
CDR3aa: CASSQGLAALYEQYF
CDR3nt: TGCGCCAGCAGCCAGGGACTAGCGGCACTCTACGAGCAGTACTTC

j_gene: TRBJ1-6
abundance: .
v_gene: TRBV21-1
d_gene: .
CDR3aa: CARPGVRGYNSPLHF
CDR3nt: TGTGCCAGACCCGGGGTTCGAGGCTATAATTCACCCCTCCACTTT

j_gene: TRBJ2-7
abundance: .
v_gene: TRBV7-2
d_gene: .
CDR3aa: CASSPTGQLGVYEQYF
CDR3nt: TGTGCCAGCAGCCCCACGGGACAACTGGGAGTATACGAGCAGTACTTC

j_gene: TRBJ1-1
abundance: .
v_gene: TRBV28
d_gene: .
CDR3aa: CASSLLGVGTEAFF
CDR3nt: TGTGCCAGCAGTTTACTAGGGGTGGGGACTGAAGCTTTCTTT

j_gene: TRBJ1-1
abundance: .
v_gene: TRBV4-2
d_gene: .
CDR3aa: CASSQDDGGGTEAFF
CDR3nt: TGTGCCAGCAGCCAAGACGATGGGGGAGGCACTGAAGCTTTCTTT

j_gene: TRBJ1-1
abundance: .
v_gene: TRBV18
d_gene: .
CDR3aa: CASSPLPQGWTTEAFF
CDR3nt: TGTGCCAGCTCACCCCTTCCGCAGGGTTGGACCACTGAAGCTTTCTTT

j_gene: TRBJ2-2
abundance: .
v_gene: TRBV9
d_gene: .
CDR3aa: CASSVYRTGELFF
CDR3nt: TGTGCCAGCAGCGTATACCGCACCGGGGAGCTGTTTTTT

j_gene: TRBJ1-5
abundance: .
v_gene: TRBV7-2
d_gene: .
CDR3aa: CASSVSGGSRNQPQHF
CDR3nt: TGTGCCAGCAGCGTGAGTGGGGGCAGTCGCAATCAGCCCCAGCATTTT

j_gene: TRBJ2-3
abundance: .
v_gene: TRBV25-1
d_gene: TRBD1
CDR3aa: CASSVRDSIVRTDTQYF
CDR3nt: TGTGCCAGCAGTGTCCGGGACAGTATAGTCCGCACAGATACGCAGTATTTT

j_gene: TRBJ2-7
abundance: .
v_gene: TRBV19
d_gene: TRBD1
CDR3aa: CASSVPGGWYEQYF
CDR3nt: TGTGCCAGTAGTGTGCCAGGGGGCTGGTATGAGCAGTACTTC

j_gene: TRBJ1-1
abundance: .
v_gene: TRBV5-4
d_gene: .
CDR3aa: CASSFGQPMNTEAFF
CDR3nt: TGTGCCAGCAGCTTCGGACAGCCCATGAACACTGAAGCTTTCTTT

j_gene: TRBJ1-5
abundance: .
v_gene: TRBV7-4
d_gene: TRBD1
CDR3aa: CASSLDYRQGNQPQHF
CDR3nt: TGTGCCAGCAGCTTGGATTACCGACAGGGTAATCAGCCCCAGCATTTT

j_gene: TRBJ2-5
abundance: .
v_gene: TRBV6-5
d_gene: .
CDR3aa: CASSYSGRPPKETQYF
CDR3nt: TGTGCCAGCAGTTACTCTGGTAGACCCCCCAAAGAGACCCAGTACTTC

j_gene: TRBJ1-1
abundance: .
v_gene: TRBV5-1
d_gene: .
CDR3aa: CASSLDSSNTEAFF
CDR3nt: TGCGCCAGCAGCTTGGACAGTTCTAACACTGAAGCTTTCTTT

j_gene: TRBJ1-2
abundance: once
v_gene: TRBV11-2
d_gene: .
CDR3aa: CASRGRGYGYTF
CDR3nt: TGTGCCAGCAGGGGGAGGGGGTATGGCTACACCTTC

j_gene: TRBJ1-2
abundance: .
v_gene: TRBV4-2
d_gene: TRBD1
CDR3aa: CASSLGTGANYGYTF
CDR3nt: TGTGCCAGCAGCCTCGGGACAGGAGCTAACTATGGCTACACCTTC

j_gene: TRBJ1-1
abundance: .
v_gene: TRBV18
d_gene: .
CDR3aa: CASSLQNTEAFF
CDR3nt: TGTGCCAGCTCACTACAGAACACTGAAGCTTTCTTT

j_gene: TRBJ1-2
abundance: few
v_gene: TRBV27
d_gene: TRBD1
CDR3aa: CASSLSTGARTGGYTF
CDR3nt: TGTGCCAGCAGTTTATCAACAGGGGCCCGGACGGGAGGCTACACCTTC

j_gene: TRBJ1-1
abundance: .
v_gene: TRBV6-6
d_gene: TRBD1
CDR3aa: CASTFGQATMNTEAFF
CDR3nt: TGTGCCAGCACCTTCGGACAGGCAACTATGAACACTGAAGCTTTCTTT

j_gene: TRBJ2-1
abundance: .
v_gene: TRBV5-5
d_gene: TRBD2
CDR3aa: CASSARLAGIYNEQFF
CDR3nt: TGTGCCAGCAGCGCCAGACTAGCGGGAATCTACAATGAGCAGTTCTTC

j_gene: TRBJ2-3
abundance: .
v_gene: TRBV2
d_gene: .
CDR3aa: CASTRTTDTQYF
CDR3nt: TGTGCCAGCACACGGACCACAGATACGCAGTATTTT

j_gene: TRBJ2-7
abundance: .
v_gene: TRBV14
d_gene: .
CDR3aa: CASSQDKDWVYEQYF
CDR3nt: TGTGCCAGCAGCCAAGATAAGGACTGGGTCTACGAGCAGTACTTC

j_gene: TRBJ2-1
abundance: .
v_gene: TRBV7-2
d_gene: .
CDR3aa: CASSSTGGEQFF
CDR3nt: TGTGCCAGCAGCTCGACAGGTGGTGAGCAGTTCTTC

j_gene: TRBJ2-7
abundance: .
v_gene: TRBV27
d_gene: TRBD2
CDR3aa: CASSRPSGHSYEQYF
CDR3nt: TGTGCCAGCAGTCGGCCTAGCGGCCACTCCTACGAGCAGTACTTC

j_gene: TRBJ1-5
abundance: few
v_gene: TRBV19
d_gene: .
CDR3aa: CATMDSPNGPQHF
CDR3nt: TGTGCCACCATGGACAGCCCCAATGGGCCCCAGCATTTT

j_gene: TRBJ2-2
abundance: .
v_gene: TRBV4-2
d_gene: .
CDR3aa: CASSQDFRVNTGELFF
CDR3nt: TGTGCCAGCAGCCAAGACTTCCGGGTGAACACCGGGGAGCTGTTTTTT